The 26 T cell receptor beta chains reported below all come from one sample, sequenced in a study of cytomegalovirus exposure and HLA in healthy donors. Primers: 60 Vbeta forward and 13 Jbeta reverse. Sequencing used immunoSEQ multiplex PCR; TCRdb keeps in-frame clones, though not all of them. Of roughly 110,000 clones in the sample, around 80% were seen once. Specimen: PBMCs. Receptor source: a man aged 35 to 55 in good health and CMV-seronegative.

The rearrangement uses TRBV5-1 and TRBJ2-2, with a tentative D call TRBD1 (5 bases). The CDR3 has 14 residues. The ends were cut back, 7 bases at V and 1 base at J, with 11 bases in the middle. Germline V lookup: CDR1 SGHRS, CDR2 YFSETQ. The CDR3 here is CASWGTRNTGELFF. In DNA, the CDR3 is TGCGCCAGCTGGGGCACACGGAACACCGGGGAGCTGTTTTTT.

This clone turned up a few times. The V gene is TRBV5-1, the J gene TRBJ2-2; D may be TRBD2 (5 bases). Trimming took off 4 bases at V and 6 bases at J, with 10 bases between the two ends. The germline CDR1 and CDR2 sequences are SGHRS and YFSETQ. The CDR3 spans 13 residues. DNA of the CDR3: TGCGCCAGCAGCCTAGCTAGTTCCGGGGAGCTGTTTTTT. Protein product: CASSLASSGELFF.

This clone has a single count. This rearrangement joins TRBV5-3 to TRBJ1-6, with a possible D match to TRBD1 (5 bases). TRBV5-3 is placed among ORFs of uncertain function. This CDR3 has 15 residues. V shed 0 bases and J shed 6 bases, with 10 bases lying between them. The CDR3 region has the DNA TGTGCCAGAAGCTTGGGTGGGGCAGTTAATTCACCCCTCCACTTT. Amino acid sequence: CARSLGGAVNSPLHF.

The rearrangement joins TRBV29-1 to TRBJ1-1; possibly TRBD1 for D (6 bases). The germline V and J ends were trimmed by 5 bases and 1 base, with 14 bases remaining between them. Looked up from germline, CDR1 is SQVTM and CDR2 is ANQGSEA. This CDR3 is 14 amino acids long. The CDR3 protein is CSVMRTAKNTEAFF. For the CDR3, the DNA is TGCAGCGTTATGAGGACAGCTAAGAACACTGAAGCTTTCTTT.

This rearrangement joins TRBV6-1 to TRBJ2-5; 9 bases fit TRBD1. The CDR3 is made up of 14 amino acids. With 6 bases clipped from V and 7 bases from J, the junction kept 9 bases outside the gene matches. CDR1 is MNHNS, CDR2 SASEGT, per germline. This chain's CDR3 is CASRRQGGEGTQYF. The CDR3 region has the DNA TGTGCCAGCAGAAGACAGGGGGGTGAAGGGACCCAGTACTTC.

With respect to this clone: One end of the junction does not line up with germline, which may come from a read error. The genes are TRBV5-4 and TRBJ2-3, with D hard to call. The V gene's germline CDR1 is SGHNT and CDR2 YYREEE (reference sequence). CDR3 size: 15 residues. The CDR3 region is CASSVRHISTDTQYF. CDR3 nucleotides: TGTGCCAGCAGCGTCCGCCATATTAGCACGGATACGCAGTATTTT. Full variable domain (rest looked up from reference TRBV5-4 and TRBJ2-3): ETGVTQSPTHLIKTRGQQVTLRCSSQSGHNTVSWYQQALGQGPQFIFQYYREEENGRGNFPPRFSGLQFPNYSSELNVNALELDDSALYLCASSVRHISTDTQYFGPGTRLTVL.

The chain joins TRBV10-3 to TRBJ1-2; no definite D call. V was trimmed by 0 bases and J by 4 bases, leaving 9 bases between them. The CDR3 runs 14 residues. Per the germline V gene, CDR1 is ENHRY and CDR2 is SYGVKD. The CDR3 is CAISESLGLYGYTF. For the CDR3, the DNA is TGTGCCATCAGTGAGTCCCTTGGACTCTATGGCTACACCTTC.

This clone came up a few times. The gene calls are TRBV7-2 and TRBJ1-2, with 7 bases matching TRBD1. The CDR3 spans 15 residues. The junction had 11 bases not matched to a gene; V was cut back by 3 bases and J by 7 bases. The V gene's germline CDR1 is SGHTA and CDR2 FQGNSA. The CDR3: CASSFNRDSYTGYTF. CDR3 coding DNA: TGTGCCAGCAGCTTTAACCGGGACAGCTACACTGGCTACACCTTC.

The chain uses TRBV29-1 and TRBJ2-5, with 7 bases lining up with TRBD2. CDR1 and CDR2 (germline): SQVTM, ANQGSEA. The V gene end was trimmed by 6 bases and the J gene end by 1 base; junction bases not matched to a gene: 5. CDR3 size: 13 residues. The CDR3 loop is CSVMSGAQETQYF. CDR3 DNA sequence: TGCAGCGTAATGAGCGGGGCCCAAGAGACCCAGTACTTC.

The gene calls are TRBV5-4 and TRBJ1-2; D not certain. The CDR3 is 16 amino acids. The V gene's germline CDR1 is SGHNT and CDR2 YYREEE (reference sequence). Trimming shortened V by 0 bases and J by 3 bases, and 15 bases separated the two germline ends. CDR3: CASSLGGEGRYYGYTF. In nucleotides, the CDR3 is TGTGCCAGCAGCTTGGGCGGGGAAGGTCGATACTATGGCTACACCTTC.

The sample holds a few counts of this clone. This rearrangement joins TRBV6-1 to TRBJ1-2; TRBD1 agrees at 7 bases. The V gene end was trimmed by 3 bases and the J gene end by 8 bases; junction bases not matched to a gene: 6. The CDR3 totals 13 residues. Germline-derived CDR1 and CDR2 are MNHNS and SASEGT. CDR3 loop: CASSDRDRAGYTF. The CDR3 coding sequence is TGTGCCAGCAGTGACCGGGACAGAGCGGGCTACACCTTC.

This chain uses TRBV4-2 with TRBJ1-1, with 9 bases identical to TRBD1. Germline values: CDR1 LGHNA, CDR2 YNFKEQ. J was trimmed by 0 bases and V by 4 bases; bases with no gene match: 15. This CDR3 region has 19 residues. The CDR3 is CASSLWTGDVSGLNTEAFF. The CDR3 DNA reads as TGTGCCAGCAGCCTATGGACAGGGGACGTATCAGGGCTGAACACTGAAGCTTTCTTT.

V is TRBV6-6 and J is TRBJ2-3; 13 positions match TRBD2. Losses at the gene ends were 6 bases for V and 2 bases for J; bases not matched to a gene: 5. Germline values: CDR1 MNHNY, CDR2 SVGAGI (reference sequence). The CDR3 is made up of 16 amino acids. The CDR3 is CASSKTSGGPTDTQYF. CDR3 DNA: TGTGCCAGCAGCAAGACTAGCGGGGGGCCCACAGATACGCAGTATTTT.

This CDR3 is CASSRAGGEQYF. DNA for the CDR3: TGTGCCAGCAGCCGAGCGGGGGGCGAGCAGTACTTC. The genes are TRBV7-9 and TRBJ2-7; TRBD2 agrees at 9 bases. Trimming cost V 5 bases and J 6 bases; bases outside gene matches: 2. CDR1 is SEHNR and CDR2 is FQNEAQ in the germline V gene (reference sequence). The CDR3 extends over 12 amino acids.

The V gene is TRBV4-1, the J gene TRBJ2-3; 8 nucleotides align to TRBD2. The V segment lost 1 base and the J segment 4 bases; nucleotides outside the gene matches: 7. The CDR3 sequence is 16 residues long. Germline V gene lookup returns CDR1 MGHRA and CDR2 YSYEKL. The CDR3, as DNA: TGCGCCAGCAGCCAAGCGGTAGCGGGGTTTCCAGATACGCAGTATTTT. This gives the protein CASSQAVAGFPDTQYF.

This chain uses TRBV6-1 with TRBJ1-2; D is unclear. This CDR3 has 12 residues. Deletions cut 5 bases from V and 7 bases from J, with 11 bases between. Germline CDR1 and CDR2: MNHNS and SASEGT. In DNA, the CDR3 is TGTGCCAGCAGTTCCGGGGTAGGTGGCTACACCTTC. Translated, it gives CASSSGVGGYTF.

The chain carries TRBV2 and TRBJ1-1; D remains unclear. CDR1 and CDR2 (germline): SNHLY, FYNNEI. V lost 11 bases, J lost 1 base, and 14 bases lay in between. The CDR3 has 13 amino acids. The CDR3 here is CAVRPPGNTEAFF. For the CDR3, the DNA is TGTGCCGTCCGACCCCCAGGGAACACTGAAGCTTTCTTT.

The chain uses TRBV5-3 and TRBJ1-3; no firm D call. TRBV5-3 counts as an open reading frame of uncertain function. Between the trimmed V and J ends, which lost 4 bases and 0 bases, there was a span of 5 bases. The CDR3 runs 13 residues. The CDR3 coding sequence is TGTGCCAGAAGCCTCGGCTCTGGAAACACCATATATTTT. This gives the protein CARSLGSGNTIYF.

V usage is TRBV6-1 and J usage is TRBJ2-4; 9 bases are a match to TRBD1. CDR3 length equals 17 residues. The V segment lost 0 bases and the J segment 8 bases; nucleotides outside the gene matches: 11. The germline V gene has CDR1 MNHNS and CDR2 SASEGT. As DNA, the CDR3 is TGTGCCAGCAGTGAAGCGCCGGGTAACAGGGGGCGGGACATTCAGTACTTC. Translation: CASSEAPGNRGRDIQYF.

This clone was seen more than once but under ten times. The gene calls are TRBV6-1 and TRBJ2-7; D is unresolved. V lost 5 bases and J lost 2, with 4 bases in between. This CDR3 has 11 residues. The germline V gene encodes CDR1 MNHNS and CDR2 SASEGT. The CDR3 reads CASSTPYEQYF. The CDR3 DNA reads TGTGCCAGCAGTACACCCTACGAGCAGTACTTC.

This chain uses TRBV6-1 with TRBJ1-1; TRBD1 agrees at 7 bases. This CDR3 is built from 13 residues. Germline V gives CDR1 MNHNS, CDR2 SASEGT. The V and J ends lost 6 bases and 4 bases, in that order; junction bases with no gene match: 5. The CDR3 DNA is TGTGCCAGCAGGCTGACAGGGCCCACTGAAGCTTTCTTT. It encodes CASRLTGPTEAFF.

The J gene is TRBJ1-5, the V gene TRBV11-2; 7 bases align to TRBD1. J lost 5 bases, V lost 5 bases, and 3 bases had no gene match. The CDR3 loop spans 13 amino acids. Per germline, CDR1 SGHAT and CDR2 FQNNGV. Here the CDR3 reads CASSPDRDQPQHF. The CDR3 DNA is TGTGCCAGCAGCCCAGACAGGGATCAGCCCCAGCATTTT.

This chain connects TRBV29-1 to TRBJ2-2, with D possibly matching TRBD2 (6 bases). Per germline, CDR1 SQVTM and CDR2 ANQGSEA. Trimming stripped 7 bases from V and 1 base from J, with 16 bases between. The CDR3 runs 15 residues. CDR3: CSATRPGLNTGELFF. The CDR3, as DNA: TGCAGCGCCACCAGACCGGGACTGAACACCGGGGAGCTGTTTTTT.

This clone has just a few counts. The chain carries TRBV5-8 and TRBJ1-5, with a weak D call TRBD1 (6 bases). CDR3 size: 15 residues. The V gene lost 0 bases and the J gene lost 2 bases, with 9 bases spanning the gap. Germline values: CDR1 SGHTS, CDR2 YDEGEE. The DNA of the CDR3 is TGTGCCAGCAGCTTGGCCAGGGGAGGCAATCAGCCCCAGCATTTT. Translation: CASSLARGGNQPQHF. Based on the CDR3 plus reference TRBV5-8 and TRBJ1-5, the full variable domain is EAGVTQSPTHLIKTRGQQATLRCSPISGHTSVYWYQQALGLGLQFLLWYDEGEERNRGNFPPRFSGRQFPNYSSELNVNALELEDSALYLCASSLARGGNQPQHFGDGTRLSIL.

The V gene is TRBV10-2, the J gene TRBJ1-1; the match to TRBD1 covers 11 bases. The CDR3 has 16 residues. Germline loops: CDR1 WSHSY, CDR2 SAAADI. J was trimmed by 11 bases and V by 2 bases; bases with no gene match: 13. The CDR3 is CASSEPINGQGALAFF. The CDR3 nucleotides are TGCGCCAGCAGTGAGCCGATAAATGGACAGGGGGCGTTGGCTTTCTTT.

J is TRBJ2-3 and V is TRBV5-1; 9 bases agree with TRBD2. Germline values: CDR1 SGHRS, CDR2 YFSETQ. The CDR3 has 15 amino acids. The ends lost 7 bases at V and 1 base at J; junction bases unmatched: 7. The CDR3 reads CASAETSGRTDTQYF. In nucleotides, the CDR3 is TGCGCCAGCGCGGAGACTAGCGGTCGCACAGATACGCAGTATTTT.